Below, 31 T cell receptor beta chains from the same sample are listed, as sequenced in a study of blood T cell repertoires in COVID-19. Method: immunoSEQ multiplex PCR; TCRdb's copy keeps in-frame clones and lacks some. The table shows 56,000 or so clones, with roughly nine tenths occurring only once. Sequencing input: peripheral blood. The receptors shown here come from a human donor in a cohort sampled during active COVID-19.

The chain couples TRBV3-1 (or the pseudogene TRBV3-2) to TRBJ1-4, with a possible D match to TRBD1 (5 bases). The CDR3 length is 17 residues. Trimming stripped 0 bases from V and 0 bases from J, with 11 bases between. Germline CDR1 LGHDT, CDR2 YNNKEL (reference sequence). The CDR3 nucleotides read TGTGCCAGCAGCCAAGATAGACAGTGGGCAACTAATGAAAAACTGTTTTTT. This translates into CASSQDRQWATNEKLFF.

J is TRBJ2-5 and V is TRBV7-2; 10 nucleotides align to TRBD2. CDR3 length equals 15 residues. Losses at the gene ends were 4 bases for V and 5 bases for J; bases not matched to a gene: 7. The germline V gene encodes CDR1 SGHTA and CDR2 FQGNSA. The CDR3 spells CASSYQRGGGETQYF. CDR3 coding DNA: TGTGCCAGCAGCTACCAGCGGGGGGGCGGGGAGACCCAGTACTTC.

V gene TRBV4-3 combines with J gene TRBJ2-7, with a tentative D call TRBD2 (6 bases). V lost 0 bases and J 6 bases, leaving 6 bases between the germline ends. The CDR3 covers 12 residues. Germline V lookup: CDR1 LGHNA, CDR2 YSLEER. CDR3 sequence (DNA): TGCGCCAGCAGCCAAGAGGGGGGCGAGCAGTACTTC. This gives the protein CASSQEGGEQYF.

This sequence joins TRBV10-1 and TRBJ2-7; the D is unclear. This CDR3 is 15 amino acids long. Germline CDR1 and CDR2: WNHNN and SYGVQD (reference sequence). The V and J ends lost 0 bases and 2 bases respectively, with 11 bases between them. The CDR3 sequence is CASSESALGAYEQYF. The CDR3 DNA reads as TGCGCCAGCAGTGAGTCCGCCCTGGGCGCCTACGAGCAGTACTTC.

In its sample, this clone was seen a few times. This chain uses TRBV6-1 with TRBJ2-1; D remains unclear. Trimming left V 5 bases short and J 0 bases short, with 17 bases between. CDR1 is MNHNS and CDR2 is SASEGT in the germline V gene. The CDR3 is 17 amino acids. This CDR3 reads CASSKVGDFSSYNEQFF. The CDR3 region has the DNA TGTGCCAGCAGTAAAGTAGGAGATTTCAGCTCCTACAATGAGCAGTTCTTC.

The chain couples TRBV3-1 (or the pseudogene TRBV3-2) to TRBJ1-1, with unresolved D. Germline CDR1 LGHDT, CDR2 YNNKEL (reference sequence). This CDR3 region has 13 residues. V was cut by 4 bases and J by 4 bases, with 10 bases left in between. DNA of the CDR3: TGTGCCAGCAGCCCTGTAGTGAGCACTGAAGCTTTCTTT. Its translation is CASSPVVSTEAFF.

This rearrangement joins TRBV7-2 to TRBJ2-6, with D maybe TRBD2 (6 bases). The germline V and J ends were trimmed by 0 bases and 2 bases, with 11 bases remaining between them. This CDR3 is built from 17 residues. Germline CDR1 reads SGHTA; CDR2 reads FQGNSA. In nucleotides, the CDR3 is TGTGCCAGCAGCTTAGCGTCGGGGGAAACTGGGGCCAACGTCCTGACTTTC. This encodes CASSLASGETGANVLTF.

The rearrangement uses TRBV6-5 and TRBJ1-2, with TRBD1 matching over 9 bases. CDR1 MNHEY and CDR2 SVGAGI come from the germline V gene. Unmatched junction bases numbered 5, after V lost 4 bases and J lost 8 bases. This CDR3 is built from 13 residues. This chain's CDR3 is CASSSQGAFGYTF. CDR3 DNA: TGTGCCAGCAGTTCACAGGGGGCTTTCGGCTACACCTTC.

The genes are TRBV29-1 and TRBJ1-1; 7 bases align to TRBD1. V shed 6 bases and J 4 bases; nucleotides not matched to a gene: 5. Germline CDR1 reads SQVTM; CDR2 reads ANQGSEA. CDR3 length: 12 amino acids. The CDR3 DNA sequence: TGCAGCGTACAGGGGTGGGTCACTGAAGCTTTCTTT. Encoded protein: CSVQGWVTEAFF.

The chain links TRBV6-2 or TRBV6-3 to TRBJ1-5, with 12 bases matching TRBD1. The CDR3 has 14 residues. CDR1 is MNHEY and CDR2 is SVGEGT in the germline V gene. The V and J ends lost 6 bases and 6 bases, in that order; junction bases with no gene match: 3. The CDR3: CASSRDRGPQPQHF. The CDR3 bases are TGTGCCAGCAGCCGGGACAGGGGGCCTCAGCCCCAGCATTTT.

The chain carries TRBV6-5 and TRBJ2-1; 16 nucleotides match TRBD2. The CDR3 is 16 residues long. Trimming removed 2 bases from V and 7 bases from J; junction bases left unmatched: 2. The germline V gene has CDR1 MNHEY and CDR2 SVGAGI. The CDR3 nucleotides are TGTGCCAGCAGTTACGGGACTAGCGGGGGGGGTAATGAGCAGTTCTTC. This sequence encodes CASSYGTSGGGNEQFF.

J is TRBJ1-1 and V is TRBV3-1 (or the pseudogene TRBV3-2); D unclear. CDR3 size: 11 residues. Germline V lookup: CDR1 LGHDT, CDR2 YNNKEL (reference sequence). V shed 8 bases and J shed 2 bases, with 6 bases lying between them. The CDR3, as DNA: TGTGCCAGCTCACTAAACACTGAAGCTTTCTTT. Translated: CASSLNTEAFF.

The V gene is TRBV6-5, the J gene TRBJ1-2, with 10 bases that match TRBD1. Germline-derived CDR1 and CDR2 are MNHEY and SVGAGI. This CDR3 spans 14 amino acids. The V and J ends lost 6 bases and 8 bases, in that order; junction bases with no gene match: 9. Here the CDR3 DNA reads TGTGCCAGCAGGACCTCCGGGACAGGGGTCGGCTACACCTTC. It encodes CASRTSGTGVGYTF.

V is TRBV5-8 and J is TRBJ2-4; 11 bases are shared with TRBD1. CDR1 SGHTS and CDR2 YDEGEE come from the germline V gene. Trimming removed 4 bases from V and 2 bases from J; junction bases left unmatched: 5. There are 16 residues in the CDR3. The CDR3 is CASSQGTGGTKNIQYF. The CDR3 DNA reads TGTGCCAGCAGCCAGGGGACAGGGGGGACCAAAAACATTCAGTACTTC.

The chain carries TRBV6-5 and TRBJ2-5; TRBD2 might be the D (6 bases). V was shortened by 4 bases and J by 9 bases, with 21 bases between the two germline ends. This CDR3 has 15 amino acids. From germline, CDR1 is MNHEY and CDR2 SVGAGI. The CDR3, as DNA: TGTGCCAGCAGTTCCTCGGACTACCTACCGGGGGCCCAGTACTTC. Translation gives CASSSSDYLPGAQYF.

The J gene is TRBJ1-1, the V gene TRBV10-1; D is undetermined. CDR1 and CDR2 from the germline V gene are WNHNN and SYGVQD (reference sequence). This CDR3 region has 15 residues. The ends were cut back, 6 bases at V and 3 bases at J, with 17 bases in the middle. CDR3: CASSNRASEDTEAFF. As DNA, the CDR3 is TGCGCCAGCAGCAACCGGGCCTCGGAGGACACTGAAGCTTTCTTT.

The J gene is TRBJ1-5, the V gene TRBV10-3; 9 bases are shared with TRBD1. Trimming cost V 9 bases and J 4 bases; bases outside gene matches: 10. From germline, CDR1 is ENHRY and CDR2 SYGVKD. The CDR3 is 15 residues long. Here the CDR3 DNA reads TGTGCCATAGCCCCGGGACAGGGTGGGAATCAGCCCCAGCATTTT. This gives the protein CAIAPGQGGNQPQHF.

This clone was detected only a few times. J is TRBJ2-1 and V is TRBV6-5, with D uncertain. CDR3 length: 15 amino acids. Germline V gives CDR1 MNHEY, CDR2 SVGAGI. V was cut by 7 bases and J by 3 bases, with 16 bases left in between. Here the CDR3 DNA reads TGTGCCAGCACCCTTGATTTGTCGGGCTACAATGAGCAGTTCTTC. Amino acids: CASTLDLSGYNEQFF.

The rearrangement uses TRBV6-5 and TRBJ1-2; D not resolved. The V gene's germline CDR1 is MNHEY and CDR2 SVGAGI. The CDR3 is 15 amino acids. The V end lost 0 bases, the J end lost 2 bases, and 10 bases lay between the germline ends. The CDR3 DNA reads TGTGCCAGCAGTTACTCTTACCTGACAAACTATGGCTACACCTTC. Protein: CASSYSYLTNYGYTF.

V and J are TRBV7-6 and TRBJ1-1; D not certain. Trimming pared 5 bases from V and 3 bases from J, leaving 19 bases between. The CDR3 has 16 residues. Germline values: CDR1 SGHVS, CDR2 FNYEAQ. CDR3 residues: CASSLNRRDIDTEAFF. CDR3 nucleotide sequence: TGTGCCAGCAGCCTCAACCGGCGGGATATCGACACTGAAGCTTTCTTT.

The rearrangement uses TRBV4-3 and TRBJ1-2, with 7 positions matching TRBD1. The CDR3 extends over 17 amino acids. Trimming took 0 bases from V and 4 from J; bases not matched to a gene: 11. Per the germline V gene, CDR1 is LGHNA and CDR2 is YSLEER. The CDR3 coding sequence is TGCGCCAGCAGCCAAGATAGGAGTCGGGACAGCTCCTATGGCTACACCTTC. Its protein product is CASSQDRSRDSSYGYTF.

In its sample, this clone was seen once. The chain uses TRBV7-8 and TRBJ2-3; TRBD2 matches 14 bases. Losses at the gene ends were 4 bases for V and 3 bases for J; bases not matched to a gene: 6. The CDR3 covers 17 residues. Germline lookup yields CDR1 SGHVS and CDR2 FQNEAQ. The CDR3 is CASSSSGLAGVTDTQYF. The CDR3 DNA sequence: TGTGCCAGCAGCTCCTCGGGACTAGCGGGGGTAACAGATACGCAGTATTTT.

CDR3 nucleotide sequence: TGTGCCAGCAGCTTAGCTGCCAAGTGGGTAGGGGCCTACGAGCAGTACTTC. It is translated as CASSLAAKWVGAYEQYF. This chain links TRBV11-2 with TRBJ2-7, with D tentatively TRBD1 (5 bases). This CDR3 contains 17 residues. CDR1 SGHAT and CDR2 FQNNGV come from the germline V gene. Trimming removed 1 base from V and 2 bases from J, with 18 bases in between.

The chain links TRBV5-1 to TRBJ2-3; D is uncertain. There are 15 residues in the CDR3. V dropped 0 bases and J dropped 0 bases, with 8 bases sitting between them. The germline V gene encodes CDR1 SGHRS and CDR2 YFSETQ. The CDR3 region has the DNA TGCGCCAGCAGCTTGGCTGCCCAGAGCACAGATACGCAGTATTTT. It yields the protein CASSLAAQSTDTQYF.

The chain has TRBV14 and TRBJ1-4, with D possibly matching TRBD1 (5 bases). This CDR3 has 14 amino acids. CDR1 is SGHDN, CDR2 FVKESK, per germline. Trimming took 4 bases from V and 4 from J, leaving 10 bases between them. The CDR3 region has the DNA TGTGCCAGCAGCCCGGGACTGCGTAATGAAAAACTGTTTTTT. Its protein product is CASSPGLRNEKLFF. Complete variable domain (other parts from reference TRBV14 and TRBJ1-4): EAGVTQFPSHSVIEKGQTVTLRCDPISGHDNLYWYRRVMGKEIKFLLHFVKESKQDESGMPNNRFLAERTGGTYSTLKVQPAELEDSGVYFCASSPGLRNEKLFFGSGTQLSVL.

This clone was counted a few times. The J gene is TRBJ1-2, the V gene TRBV4-3; D not certain. CDR3 length equals 15 residues. CDR1 LGHNA and CDR2 YSLEER come from the germline V gene. V lost 0 bases, J lost 3 bases, and 11 bases lay in between. CDR3 loop: CASSQDNAGHYGYTF. DNA of the CDR3: TGCGCCAGCAGCCAAGATAACGCAGGCCACTATGGCTACACCTTC.

This clone was recorded once. The chain is built from TRBV6-5 and TRBJ2-7; 8 bases are a match to TRBD1. After removal of 0 bases from V and 2 bases from J, the junction contained 3 bases not matched to a gene. The CDR3 loop spans 15 amino acids. Per germline, CDR1 MNHEY and CDR2 SVGAGI. CDR3 DNA: TGTGCCAGCAGTTACTCGGGACAGGCAACCTACGAGCAGTACTTC. This codes for CASSYSGQATYEQYF.

Only one count was recorded for this clone. Written as DNA, the CDR3 is TGTGCCTGGAGTGTACAGGACAGGGGGTACGAGCAGTACTTC. Amino acid sequence: CAWSVQDRGYEQYF. The chain carries TRBV30 and TRBJ2-7, with 10 positions matching TRBD1. Germline V gene data show CDR1 as GTSNPN and CDR2 as SVGIG (reference sequence). With V trimmed by 0 bases and J by 4 bases, 3 bases remained unmatched. The CDR3 contains 14 residues. Supplemented by reference TRBV30 and TRBJ2-7, the full variable domain reads SQTIHQWPATLVQPVGSPLSLECTVEGTSNPNLYWYRQAAGRGLQLLFYSVGIGQISSEVPQNLSASRPQDRQFILSSKKLLLSDSGFYLCAWSVQDRGYEQYFGPGTRLTVT.

In its sample, this clone was seen once. The V gene is TRBV18, the J gene TRBJ1-2; a possible D gene is TRBD1 (6 bases). The CDR3 is 14 amino acids. The germline V gene has CDR1 KGHSH and CDR2 LQKENI. Between the trimmed V and J ends, which lost 3 bases and 4 bases, there was a span of 12 bases. The CDR3 here is CASSPGTYSYGYTF. The DNA for the CDR3 is TGTGCCAGCTCACCCGGGACATACTCCTATGGCTACACCTTC. The full variable domain, with the rest looked up from reference TRBV18 and TRBJ1-2, is NAGVMQNPRHLVRRRGQEARLRCSPMKGHSHVYWYRQLPEEGLKFMVYLQKENIIDESGMPKERFSAEFPKEGPSILRIQQVVRGDSAAYFCASSPGTYSYGYTFGSGTRLTVV.

The chain combines TRBV27 with TRBJ1-5; the D gene is possibly TRBD1 (6 bases). CDR3 length: 14 amino acids. Germline CDR1 MNHEY, CDR2 SMNVEV (reference sequence). Deletions cut 5 bases from V and 7 bases from J, with 15 bases between. The CDR3 DNA is TGTGCCAGCAGTCTCCTGGGGGCTGGGCAGCCCCAGCATTTT. The encoded protein is CASSLLGAGQPQHF.

V gene TRBV4-3 combines with J gene TRBJ1-4; possibly TRBD1 for D (6 bases). Trimming pared 0 bases from V and 0 bases from J, leaving 17 bases between. There are 19 residues in the CDR3. The V gene's germline CDR1 is LGHNA and CDR2 YSLEER. The CDR3: CASSQEIGQSVTTNEKLFF. The CDR3 coding sequence is TGCGCCAGCAGCCAAGAAATTGGACAGAGTGTAACAACTAATGAAAAACTGTTTTTT.